This entry concerns a single TCR beta chain. The data belong to a study of blood T cell repertoires in COVID-19. Study as a whole: The United States, Italy and Spain supplied acute and convalescent COVID-19 samples. From T cells, B-cell-depleted T cells, or PBMCs came the material, which was cDNA or gDNA.

Original methodology: Quantification of nucleated cells was approximated via reference gene primer amplification. The table came from immunoSEQ multiplex PCR; TCRdb's copy has only in-frame clones and leaves some out. V and J calls and clone size are copied from that table; D and trimming were computed from the DNA. This table has roughly 200,000 clones, 88% appearing once. V lost 3 bases to trimming and J lost 2 bases; unmatched junction nucleotides: 6. Germline assignment: CDR1 SGHRS and CDR2 YFSETQ. The CDR3 length is 16 residues. Sequencing was done on a sample of peripheral blood. The J gene is TRBJ2-5, the V gene TRBV5-1, with TRBD2 matching 11 bases. The TCR was taken from a man aged 18 to 35 with active or convalescent COVID-19. DNA of the CDR3: TGCGCCAGCAGCTATACTAGCGGGGGATATCAAGAGACCCAGTACTTC. Protein product: CASSYTSGGYQETQYF.